Sequencing of this TCR beta chain was carried out in a study of monozygotic twins with inflammatory bowel disease. CDR1 LNHNV and CDR2 YYDKDF come from the germline V gene (reference sequence). CDR3 length: 16 amino acids. With the 5' RACE reads reprocessed, TCRdb shows one record per CDR3 protein and no DNA. The sample data list some 100,000 distinct CDR3 sequences. This chain uses TRBV15 with TRBJ2-1; TCRdb selects TRBD1, and the lack of DNA leaves this call unchecked. Sequencing input: blood. The TCR sequence derives from a human donor with ulcerative colitis or Crohn's disease, or a healthy co-twin of an affected twin (not recorded which). The CDR3 region is CATSRPGTHSYNEQFF.